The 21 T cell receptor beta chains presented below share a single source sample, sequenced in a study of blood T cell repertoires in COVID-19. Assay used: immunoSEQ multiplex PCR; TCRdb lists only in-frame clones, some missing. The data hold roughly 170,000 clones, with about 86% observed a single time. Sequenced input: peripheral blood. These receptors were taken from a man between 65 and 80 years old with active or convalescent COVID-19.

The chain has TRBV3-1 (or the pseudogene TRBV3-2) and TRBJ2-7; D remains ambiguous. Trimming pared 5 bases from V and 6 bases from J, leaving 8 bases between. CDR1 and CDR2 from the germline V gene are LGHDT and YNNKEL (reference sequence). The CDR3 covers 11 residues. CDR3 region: CASSSYAEQYF. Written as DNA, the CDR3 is TGTGCCAGCAGCTCCTACGCCGAGCAGTACTTC.

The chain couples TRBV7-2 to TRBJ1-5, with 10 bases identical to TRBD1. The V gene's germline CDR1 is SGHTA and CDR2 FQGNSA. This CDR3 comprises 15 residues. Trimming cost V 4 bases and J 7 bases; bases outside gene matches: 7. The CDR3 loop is CASSSWGQGSQPQHF. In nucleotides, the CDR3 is TGTGCCAGCAGCTCCTGGGGACAGGGGAGCCAGCCCCAGCATTTT.

CDR3 nucleotides: TGTGCCAGCAGCTTAGGGGGACGGGGGAACGGGGAAGCTTTCTTT. It codes for CASSLGGRGNGEAFF. V is TRBV11-2 and J is TRBJ1-1; TRBD1 might be the D (5 bases). V was trimmed by 1 base and J by 8 bases, leaving 17 bases between them. The CDR3 totals 15 residues. The germline CDR1 and CDR2 sequences are SGHAT and FQNNGV.

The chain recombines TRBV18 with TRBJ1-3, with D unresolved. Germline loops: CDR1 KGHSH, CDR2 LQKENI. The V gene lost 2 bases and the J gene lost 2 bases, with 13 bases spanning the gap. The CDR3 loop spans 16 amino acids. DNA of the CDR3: TGTGCCAGCTCACCATCATCTGAAGCAACTGGAAACACCATATATTTT. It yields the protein CASSPSSEATGNTIYF.

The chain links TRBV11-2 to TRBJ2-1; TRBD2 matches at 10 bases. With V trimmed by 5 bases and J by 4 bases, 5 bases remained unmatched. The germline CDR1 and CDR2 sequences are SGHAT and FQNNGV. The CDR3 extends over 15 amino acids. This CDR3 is CASSQRLAGYNEQFF. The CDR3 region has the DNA TGTGCCAGCAGCCAAAGACTAGCGGGTTACAATGAGCAGTTCTTC.

The CDR3 coding sequence is TGCGCCAGCAGCGATATATTTGGCCAAGAACTGTTTTTT. This codes for CASSDIFGQELFF. The J gene is TRBJ1-4, the V gene TRBV4-3; D not resolved. V was trimmed by 5 bases and J by 12 bases, leaving 16 bases between them. The CDR3 extends over 13 amino acids. Germline assignment: CDR1 LGHNA and CDR2 YSLEER.

CDR3 amino acids: CASSQTGGHSPLHF. For the CDR3, the DNA is TGTGCCAGCAGCCAGACAGGGGGACATTCACCCCTCCACTTT. The chain joins TRBV5-4 to TRBJ1-6; TRBD1 matches at 9 bases. The CDR3 is made up of 14 amino acids. CDR1 is SGHNT, CDR2 YYREEE, per germline (reference sequence). V trimming: 4 bases; J trimming: 8 bases; junction bases outside the gene matches: 4.

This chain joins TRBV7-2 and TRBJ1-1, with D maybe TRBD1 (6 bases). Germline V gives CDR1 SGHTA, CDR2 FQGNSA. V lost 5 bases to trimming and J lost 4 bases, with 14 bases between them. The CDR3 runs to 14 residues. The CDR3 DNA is TGTGCCAGCAGCCCACAGGGAGAGGGCACTGAAGCTTTCTTT. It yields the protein CASSPQGEGTEAFF.

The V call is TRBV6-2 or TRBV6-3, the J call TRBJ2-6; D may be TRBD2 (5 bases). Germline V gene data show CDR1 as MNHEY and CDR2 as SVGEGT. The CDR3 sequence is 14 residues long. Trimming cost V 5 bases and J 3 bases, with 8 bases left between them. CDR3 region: CASSRGGGANVLTF. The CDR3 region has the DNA TGTGCCAGCAGTCGGGGTGGTGGGGCCAACGTCCTGACTTTC.

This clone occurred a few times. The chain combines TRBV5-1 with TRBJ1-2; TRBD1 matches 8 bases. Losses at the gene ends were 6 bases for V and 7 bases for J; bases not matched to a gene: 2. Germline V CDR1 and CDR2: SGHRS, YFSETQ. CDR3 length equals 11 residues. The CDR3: CASTQGGGYTF. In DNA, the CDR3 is TGCGCCAGCACACAGGGGGGTGGCTACACCTTC.

The CDR3 nucleotides are TGTGCCAGCAGCCCCGGGACAGGGGGAAGGCGTAATGAAGCTTTCTTT. This sequence encodes CASSPGTGGRRNEAFF. The genes are TRBV3-1 (or the pseudogene TRBV3-2) and TRBJ1-1; 11 nucleotides line up with TRBD1. V shed 4 bases and J 7 bases; nucleotides not matched to a gene: 11. The CDR3 is 16 residues long. Germline CDR1 reads LGHDT; CDR2 reads YNNKEL (reference sequence).

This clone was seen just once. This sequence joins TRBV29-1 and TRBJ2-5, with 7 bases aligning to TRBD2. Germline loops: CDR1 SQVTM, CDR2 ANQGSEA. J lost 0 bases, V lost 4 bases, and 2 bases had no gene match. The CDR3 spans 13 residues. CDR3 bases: TGCAGCGTTGCGGGGGGTTACCAAGAGACCCAGTACTTC. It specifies CSVAGGYQETQYF.

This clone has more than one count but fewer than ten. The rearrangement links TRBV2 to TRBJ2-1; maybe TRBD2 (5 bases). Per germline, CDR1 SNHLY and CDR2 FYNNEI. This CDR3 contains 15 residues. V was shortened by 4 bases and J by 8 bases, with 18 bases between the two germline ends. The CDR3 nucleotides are TGTGCCAGCAGTGTAGGCTATAACCCGCGGGATGAGCAGTTCTTC. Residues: CASSVGYNPRDEQFF.

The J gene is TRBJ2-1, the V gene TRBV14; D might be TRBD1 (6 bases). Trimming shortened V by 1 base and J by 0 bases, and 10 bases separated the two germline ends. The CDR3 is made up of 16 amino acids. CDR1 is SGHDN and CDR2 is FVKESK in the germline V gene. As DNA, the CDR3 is TGTGCCAGCAGCCAAGGTGGCAGGGGCTCCTACAATGAGCAGTTCTTC. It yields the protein CASSQGGRGSYNEQFF.

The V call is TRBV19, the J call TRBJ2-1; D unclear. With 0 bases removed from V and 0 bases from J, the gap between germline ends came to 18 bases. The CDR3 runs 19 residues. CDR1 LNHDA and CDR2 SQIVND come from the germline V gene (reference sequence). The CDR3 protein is CASSIDVPLDGFSYNEQFF. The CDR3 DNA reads TGTGCCAGTAGTATAGACGTACCTTTAGACGGGTTCTCCTACAATGAGCAGTTCTTC.

The CDR3 sequence: CAWMRFYGYTF. CDR3 nucleotides: TGTGCCTGGATGCGGTTCTATGGCTACACCTTC. The V and J genes are TRBV30 and TRBJ1-2, with no clear D. Trimming took 4 bases from V and 4 from J, leaving 7 bases between them. The germline V gene encodes CDR1 GTSNPN and CDR2 SVGIG (reference sequence). CDR3 length: 11 residues.

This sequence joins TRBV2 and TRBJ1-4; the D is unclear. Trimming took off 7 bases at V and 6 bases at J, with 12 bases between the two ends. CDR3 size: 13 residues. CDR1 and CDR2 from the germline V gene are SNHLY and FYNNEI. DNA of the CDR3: TGTGCCAGCAACCGGGAAGTGGATGAAAAACTGTTTTTT. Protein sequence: CASNREVDEKLFF.

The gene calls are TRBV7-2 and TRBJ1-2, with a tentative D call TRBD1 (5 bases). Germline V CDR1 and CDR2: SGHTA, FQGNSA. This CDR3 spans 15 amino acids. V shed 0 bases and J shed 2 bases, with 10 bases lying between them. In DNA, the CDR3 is TGTGCCAGCAGCTTAGCAAGGGCAGGGAACTATGGCTACACCTTC. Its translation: CASSLARAGNYGYTF.

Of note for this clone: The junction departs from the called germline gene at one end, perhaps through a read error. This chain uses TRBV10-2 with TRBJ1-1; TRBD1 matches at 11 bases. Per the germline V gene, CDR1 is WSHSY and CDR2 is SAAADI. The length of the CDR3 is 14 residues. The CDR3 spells CASLDRGRGTEAFF. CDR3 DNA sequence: TGCGCCAGCTTGGACAGGGGGCGCGGAACTGAAGCCTTCTTT.

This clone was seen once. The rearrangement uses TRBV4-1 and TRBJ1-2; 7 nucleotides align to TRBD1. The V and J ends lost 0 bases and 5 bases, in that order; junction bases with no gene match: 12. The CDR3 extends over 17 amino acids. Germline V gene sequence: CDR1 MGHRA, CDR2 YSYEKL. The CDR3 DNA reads TGCGCCAGCAGCCAAGAAAGCGCGGCAGGGGGTGTGTATGGCTACACCTTC. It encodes CASSQESAAGGVYGYTF.

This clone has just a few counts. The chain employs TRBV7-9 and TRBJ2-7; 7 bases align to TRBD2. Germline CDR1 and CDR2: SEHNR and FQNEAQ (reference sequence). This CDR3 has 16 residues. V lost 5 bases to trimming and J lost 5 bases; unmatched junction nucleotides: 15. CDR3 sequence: CASSPPTGLAVDEQYF. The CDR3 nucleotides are TGTGCCAGCAGCCCACCGACGGGGCTAGCGGTGGACGAGCAGTACTTC.